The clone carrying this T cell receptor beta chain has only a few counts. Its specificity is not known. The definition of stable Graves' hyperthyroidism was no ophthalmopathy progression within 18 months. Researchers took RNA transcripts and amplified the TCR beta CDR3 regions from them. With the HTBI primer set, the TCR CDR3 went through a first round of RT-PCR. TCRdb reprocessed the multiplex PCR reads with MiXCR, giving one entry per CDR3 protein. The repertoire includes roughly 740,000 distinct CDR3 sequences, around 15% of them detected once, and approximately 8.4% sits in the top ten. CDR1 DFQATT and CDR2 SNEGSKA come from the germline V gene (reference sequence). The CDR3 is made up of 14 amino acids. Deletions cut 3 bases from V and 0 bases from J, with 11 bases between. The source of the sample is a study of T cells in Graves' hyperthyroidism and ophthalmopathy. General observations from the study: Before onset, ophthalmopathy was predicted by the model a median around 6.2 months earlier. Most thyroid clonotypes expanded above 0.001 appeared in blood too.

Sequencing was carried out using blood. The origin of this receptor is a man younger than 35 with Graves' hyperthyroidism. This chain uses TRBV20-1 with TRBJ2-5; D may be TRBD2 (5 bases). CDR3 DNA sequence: TGCAGTGCTAGGGACTGGTCGTACCAAGAGACCCAGTACTTC. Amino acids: CSARDWSYQETQYF.